The rows below give T cell receptor beta chains drawn from one sample of a study of T cell repertoires in cytomegalovirus infection. The antigens of these receptors remain unknown. TCRdb redid the calling of the reads with MiXCR, one entry per CDR3 protein. The sample includes about 900,000 distinct CDR3 sequences, approximately 32% of them seen just once. The sample was cultured CD8+ T cells from PBMCs, taken from culture after CMV antigen stimulation. The receptors come from a human donor in good health (CMV status not recorded). Some clones in this sample may be carry-over from other donors' samples. Each CDR3 is given with its conserved first and last residue. D genes are given only for firm matches. Size values are once, few and many counts, or a class for expanded clones, and some rows have none.

TRBJ1-5 | 15 | . | TRBV27 | . | TGTGCCAGCAGTTTGTATAGACACAGCAATCAGCCCCAGCATTTT | CASSLYRHSNQPQHF
TRBJ2-1 | 14 | . | TRBV24-1 | few | TGTGCCACCAGTGATATCCGGGACAACAATGAGCAGTTCTTC | CATSDIRDNNEQFF
TRBJ1-1 | 14 | TRBD1 | TRBV20-1 | . | TGCAGTGCTAGCGAAACAGGGGGCGTCTCTGAAGCTTTCTTT | CSASETGGVSEAFF
TRBJ1-1 | 13 | . | TRBV11-1 | . | TGTGCCAGCAGCCAGATCTCCGGTACTGAAGCTTTCTTT | CASSQISGTEAFF
TRBJ2-2 | 16 | . | TRBV5-1 | . | TGCGCCAGCAGCTTAACCGGGACGTATAACACCGGGGAGCTGTTTTTT | CASSLTGTYNTGELFF
TRBJ1-5 | 13 | TRBD1 | TRBV27 | . | TGTGCCAGCAGTTCCGACAGGGCCCAGCCCCAGCATTTT | CASSSDRAQPQHF
TRBJ1-6 | 13 | . | TRBV20-1 | . | TGCAGTGCTAGAAACTTCTATAATTCACCCCTCCACTTT | CSARNFYNSPLHF
TRBJ1-1 | 14 | . | TRBV25-1 | few | TGTGCCAGCAGTGATGGCCACGGGAACACTGAAGCTTTCTTT | CASSDGHGNTEAFF
TRBJ2-4 | 13 | . | TRBV12-3/TRBV12-4 | few | TGTGCCAGCGCCCAAGGGAGAGAAAACATTCAGTACTTC | CASAQGRENIQYF
TRBJ2-1 | 15 | . | TRBV9 | . | TGTGCCAGCAGTGTTCTCCCGAGCTCCTACAATGAGCAGTTCTTC | CASSVLPSSYNEQFF
TRBJ1-1 | 15 | . | TRBV7-8 | . | TGTGCCAGCAGCTTAGTTCCGGGGATTCAGACTGAAGCTTTCTTT | CASSLVPGIQTEAFF
TRBJ2-3 | 17 | . | TRBV9 | . | TGTGCCAGCAGCGGAGCCCTTTGGATGGGAGGTGCAGATACGCAGTATTTT | CASSGALWMGGADTQYF
TRBJ2-3 | 13 | . | TRBV6-2/TRBV6-3 | many | TGTGCCAGCAGTACCGGGGAGACAGATACGCAGTATTTT | CASSTGETDTQYF
TRBJ2-5 | 14 | . | TRBV4-1 | . | TGCGCCAGCAGCCTAATACAGGGAGAAGAGACCCAGTACTTC | CASSLIQGEETQYF
TRBJ1-4 | 14 | . | TRBV28 | . | TGTGCCAGCACCCATATAGGAGGAAATGAAAAACTGTTATTT | CASTHIGGNEKLLF
TRBJ2-2 | 15 | TRBD2 | TRBV12-3/TRBV12-4 | few | TGTGCCAGCAGTCGGACTAGCGGGGGCACCGGGGAGCTGTTTTTT | CASSRTSGGTGELFF
TRBJ2-3 | 14 | . | TRBV20-1 | . | TGCAGTGCTCCACGGGCCCCCGGCGCAGATACGCAGTATTTT | CSAPRAPGADTQYF
TRBJ2-1 | 16 | . | TRBV6-2/TRBV6-3 | . | TGTGCCAGCAGCCCACTGGACTATAGCTCCTACAATGAGCAGTTCTTC | CASSPLDYSSYNEQFF
TRBJ1-1 | 15 | . | TRBV19 | few | TGTGCCAGTAGTATCAGTGACTTGGGGAACCCTGAAGCTTTCTTT | CASSISDLGNPEAFF
TRBJ1-1 | 15 | . | TRBV6-5 | . | TGTGCCAGCAGTTACTTTCTGCCGGGAAGGACTGAAGCTTTCTTT | CASSYFLPGRTEAFF
TRBJ2-1 | 15 | . | TRBV7-9 | few | TGTGCCAGCAATCAGGTGGCTGTCTCCTACAATGAGCAGTTCTTC | CASNQVAVSYNEQFF
TRBJ1-6 | 14 | . | TRBV6-1 | few | TGTGCCAGCAGTGAAGGTCAGAGTAATTCACCCCTCCACTTT | CASSEGQSNSPLHF
TRBJ2-1 | 16 | . | TRBV20-1 | . | TGCAGTGCCAAAAAGGACTGGGGGGAGTCCTACAATGAGCAGTTCTTC | CSAKKDWGESYNEQFF
TRBJ2-7 | 16 | . | TRBV7-9 | many | TGTGCCAGCAGCCCCTCGGCGGGGTCCTCCTCCTACGAGCAGTACTTC | CASSPSAGSSSYEQYF